The rows below give T cell receptor beta chains drawn from one sample of a study of T-cell reconstitution after alpha-beta-depleted transplantation in children. One entry per CDR3 protein, called by TCRdb with MiXCR from the PCR reads. The sample has hundreds of thousands of distinct CDR3 sequences, under 20% seen once; the top ten hold approximately 4.5%. Source: PBMCs, mostly from graft donor cells, taken 360 days after TCRalphabeta/CD19-depleted stem cell transplant. The receptors here all came from a male patient between 5 and 17 years old who had a stem cell transplant for acute lymphoblastic leukemia, so the T cells may come from the graft donor. Both conserved end residues are part of each CDR3. A D gene is named only where the DNA matches it firmly. Where a row states a size, it is once, few, many or the class of an expanded clone; other rows omit it.

clone size | D gene | J gene | V gene | CDR3 protein | CDR3 DNA
NA | NA | TRBJ2-1 | TRBV29-1 | CSVDSLRISSYNEQFF | TGCAGCGTTGATTCTCTCAGGATAAGCTCCTACAATGAGCAGTTCTTC
many | NA | TRBJ2-3 | TRBV5-1 | CASSLVVSGGDTQYF | TGCGCCAGCAGCTTGGTGGTTAGCGGAGGAGATACGCAGTATTTT
NA | TRBD1 | TRBJ1-3 | TRBV20-1 | CSAKRAGTGTIYF | TGCAGTGCTAAAAGAGCCGGGACAGGGACCATATATTTT
NA | NA | TRBJ2-5 | TRBV3-1 | CARSSTLTKAYPQETQYF | TGTGCCCGCAGTTCAACACTTACTAAGGCCTACCCCCAAGAGACCCAGTACTTC
NA | NA | TRBJ1-4 | TRBV7-6 | CASSSYRAGPVELFF | TGTGCCAGCAGCTCTTACAGGGCCGGTCCGGTCGAACTGTTTTTT
few | TRBD1 | TRBJ2-4 | TRBV29-1 | CSVEPSGQGYIQYF | TGCAGCGTGGAGCCCTCGGGACAGGGTTACATTCAGTACTTC
NA | NA | TRBJ1-1 | TRBV29-1 | CSVVWVRSGITEAFF | TGCAGCGTTGTTTGGGTCCGCTCTGGGATCACTGAAGCTTTCTTT
few | TRBD1 | TRBJ1-3 | TRBV14 | CASSRTGMRSGNTIYF | TGTGCCAGCAGTCGGACAGGGATGCGCTCTGGAAACACCATATATTTT
few | NA | TRBJ2-3 | TRBV7-2 | CASSLGGPRADTQYF | TGTGCCAGCAGCTTGGGAGGACCCCGCGCAGATACGCAGTATTTT
few | NA | TRBJ2-5 | TRBV5-1 | CASSFGVKKTQYF | TGCGCCAGCAGCTTCGGGGTTAAGAAGACCCAGTACTTC
many | NA | TRBJ1-1 | TRBV20-1 | CSASSARAMNTEAFF | TGCAGTGCTAGTTCCGCCCGGGCGATGAACACTGAAGCTTTCTTT
many | NA | TRBJ1-1 | TRBV12-3/TRBV12-4 | CASSLGVRNTEAFF | TGTGCCAGCAGTTTAGGGGTCCGGAACACTGAAGCTTTCTTT
NA | NA | TRBJ1-1 | TRBV5-1 | CASSLFGLMDTEAFF | TGCGCCAGCAGCCTATTTGGGCTAATGGACACTGAAGCTTTCTTT
many | NA | TRBJ1-1 | TRBV5-1 | CASSLASANTEAFF | TGCGCCAGCAGCTTGGCCTCAGCGAACACTGAAGCTTTCTTT
NA | TRBD2 | TRBJ2-1 | TRBV7-6 | CASSLREAGLVNEQFF | TGTGCCAGCAGCTTACGGGAAGCGGGACTAGTCAATGAGCAGTTCTTC